This TCR beta chain was captured by sequencing in a study of blood T cell repertoires in COVID-19. Profiled with immunoSEQ multiplex PCR; TCRdb holds only in-frame clones, not every one. Here the sample spans around 330,000 clones, around 88% being singletons. The junction had 4 bases not matched to a gene; V was cut back by 0 bases and J by 5 bases. The CDR3 consists of 15 residues. The germline V gene encodes CDR1 SGHRS and CDR2 YFSETQ. Patients at the Seattle site were enrolled during active infection and followed longitudinally. Sequencing used peripheral blood. The chain joins TRBV5-1 to TRBJ2-2; 7 nucleotides line up with TRBD1. This receptor was obtained from a woman in her thirties with COVID-19, enrolled during active disease. The CDR3 reads CASSLEAGGTGELFF. CDR3 in DNA: TGCGCCAGCAGCTTGGAGGCAGGGGGAACCGGGGAGCTGTTTTTT.